This section outlines one T cell receptor beta chain sequence together with its context. The CDR3 has 15 residues. J gave up 1 base and V 5 bases, and 4 bases lay outside the gene matches. CDR1 and CDR2 from the germline V gene are SGHNT and YENEEA. Profiling relied on immunoSEQ multiplex PCR, and the TCRdb table lists in-frame clones only, not all of them. The sample includes 150,000 to 200,000 clones, approximately 89% of them seen just once. These data are taken from a study of cytomegalovirus exposure and HLA in healthy donors. The sample consisted of PBMCs. The TCR sequence derives from a man aged 30-40 years in good health and CMV-seropositive. This sequence joins TRBV11-3 and TRBJ1-5; the match to TRBD1 covers 8 bases. In DNA, the CDR3 is TGTGCCAGCAGCCCAGGACAGGGAAGCAATCAGCCCCAGCATTTT. It translates to CASSPGQGSNQPQHF.